The entry below gives a single T cell receptor beta chain sequence along with its context. This record comes from a study of shared clonotypes between healthy human individuals. In the original processing: ImmunoSEQ output held junction-only sequences without quality scores, so filtering differed. The data were produced by immunoSEQ multiplex PCR, yet TCRdb's version contains in-frame clones alone and is incomplete. V, J and clone size are those of that table, while D and trimming were read from the DNA. Of more than 2,000,000 clones in the sample, over 85% were seen once. Germline assignment: CDR1 SGHRS and CDR2 YFSETQ. The CDR3 contains 17 residues. V trimming: 0 bases; J trimming: 1 base; junction bases outside the gene matches: 4. All donors were healthy HIV-negative adults lacking recent acute infections or vaccinations. In the CD4+ fraction, cells were divided into CD45RA+ naive and CD45RA-negative memory subsets.

The gene calls are TRBV5-1 and TRBJ2-7; 13 bases match TRBD2. This receptor was identified in a young man in good health. Some clones in this sample may be carry-over from other donors' samples. The sample taken for sequencing was naive CD4+ T cells from PBMCs. Subset reported: CD45RA+ positively selected. Written as DNA, the CDR3 is TGCGCCAGCAGCTTGGCCGAGGGACTAGCGGGATCCTACGAGCAGTACTTC. Protein sequence: CASSLAEGLAGSYEQYF.